This is a list of T cell receptor beta chains from one sample in a study of blood T cell repertoires in COVID-19. The repertoire was sequenced with immunoSEQ multiplex PCR; TCRdb's copy has only in-frame clones and lacks some. The sample lists about 150,000 clones, 91% occurring once. The sequenced material came from peripheral blood. The source of these receptors is a man over 45 with acute or convalescent COVID-19. Both conserved end residues are part of each CDR3. The D gene is left open where the match is weak. A row's size may be missing; if present it is once, few, many or a size class.

>TRBJ2-2|TRBV27|NA|14|NA
TGTGCCAGCAGTTTGGGGGCCAGAGCCGGGGAGCTGTTTTTT
CASSLGARAGELFF
>TRBJ2-7|TRBV9|NA|15|NA
TGTGCCAGCAGCGTAGCTTACGGACAGAACTACGAGCAGTACTTC
CASSVAYGQNYEQYF
>TRBJ2-6|TRBV9|NA|17|NA
TGTGCCAGCAGCGTAGTGGCAGGGGGGTTTGGGGCCAACGTCCTGACTTTC
CASSVVAGGFGANVLTF
>TRBJ2-7|TRBV10-2|NA|14|TRBD1
TGCGCCAGCTCTGACAGGGGAAACTCCTACGAGCAGTACTTC
CASSDRGNSYEQYF
>TRBJ1-2|TRBV30|NA|13|NA
TGTGCCTGGAGTTATAGTGGGCTTGCTGGCTACACCTTC
CAWSYSGLAGYTF
>TRBJ2-7|TRBV4-1|NA|13|NA
TGCGCCAGCAGCCGGACAGCAAACTACGAGCAGTACTTC
CASSRTANYEQYF
>TRBJ2-2|TRBV3-1/TRBV3-2|NA|17|TRBD2
TGTGCCAGCAGCCGTGGGCCATCGGGCGGGAGTGCCGGGGAGCTGTTTTTT
CASSRGPSGGSAGELFF
>TRBJ2-1|TRBV19|NA|15|NA
TGTGCCAGTAGTCTGCCTAGCGAACCCTACAATGAGCAGTTCTTC
CASSLPSEPYNEQFF
>TRBJ2-7|TRBV30|NA|14|TRBD1
TGTGCCTGGGGGGTCTCGACAGGGGTTGCCGAGCAGTACTTC
CAWGVSTGVAEQYF
>TRBJ1-5|TRBV27|NA|15|TRBD1
TGTGCCAGCAGACTCAGGGGGCCTGGGGATCAGCCCCAGCATTTT
CASRLRGPGDQPQHF
>TRBJ2-1|TRBV3-1/TRBV3-2|once|14|TRBD2
TGTGCCAGCAGCCAAGATGGGAGGGGCGATGAGCAGTTCTTC
CASSQDGRGDEQFF
>TRBJ2-5|TRBV7-9|NA|17|TRBD2
TGTGCCAGCAGCTTAGGGCGGGGGGGCCTCTGGTCGGAGACCCAGTACTTC
CASSLGRGGLWSETQYF
>TRBJ2-4|TRBV4-1|NA|21|TRBD2
TGCGCCAGCAGCCGCAAATATATCGAGCTCCAAGCGGGAGATGTCAAAAACATTCAGTACTTC
CASSRKYIELQAGDVKNIQYF
>TRBJ2-1|TRBV18|NA|17|TRBD1
TGTGCCAGCTCACCACCGGGACAGGTGGGGAGAAGAAATGAGCAGTTCTTC
CASSPPGQVGRRNEQFF
>TRBJ2-7|TRBV10-3|NA|13|NA
TGTGCCAATTCCGGGGACACCTCCTACGAGCAGTACTTC
CANSGDTSYEQYF
>TRBJ2-2|TRBV18|NA|16|TRBD2
TGTGCCAGCTCAACAAGCGGGAGCGGGGGCCCCGGGGAGCTGTTTTTT
CASSTSGSGGPGELFF
>TRBJ2-5|TRBV11-2|NA|13|TRBD1
TGTGCCAGCAGCCCCGACAGGGCAGAGACCCAGTACTTC
CASSPDRAETQYF
>TRBJ1-6|TRBV5-1|NA|16|NA
TGCGCCAGCAGCTTGGGAGGTAGCTCCTATAATTCACCCCTCCACTTT
CASSLGGSSYNSPLHF
>TRBJ1-2|TRBV24-1|NA|13|NA
TGTGCCACCAGTGTGGGGCCTAACTATGGCTACACCTTC
CATSVGPNYGYTF
>TRBJ2-6|TRBV10-3|once|14|NA
TGTGCCATCAGTGACTCAGGTGGAACCGACGTCCTGACTTTC
CAISDSGGTDVLTF
>TRBJ1-1|TRBV28|NA|15|NA
TGTGCCAGCAGAAAACCCCTCGGGGGATCCACTGAAGCTTTCTTT
CASRKPLGGSTEAFF
>TRBJ2-1|TRBV28|NA|17|NA
TGTGCCAGCAGTTCATTTCTAGCGCCCAGCTCCTACAATGAGCAGTTCTTC
CASSSFLAPSSYNEQFF
>TRBJ1-4|TRBV10-3|once|17|NA
TGTGCCATCAGTGAGAGGGGCCCCGCCTCAGCTAATGAAAAACTGTTTTTT
CAISERGPASANEKLFF
>TRBJ1-1|TRBV5-1|NA|14|NA
TGCGCCAGCAGCTTGGCCCCGGGGGGCACTGAAGCTTTCTTT
CASSLAPGGTEAFF
>TRBJ1-6|TRBV30|NA|13|NA
TGTGCCTGGAAGAGACAGGTCGGGTCACCCCTCCACTTT
CAWKRQVGSPLHF
>TRBJ2-2|TRBV6-2/TRBV6-3|few|13|TRBD1
TGTGCCAGCAGTCGTGGACAGGCCGGGGAGCTGTTTTTT
CASSRGQAGELFF
>TRBJ2-7|TRBV5-8|NA|18|NA
TGTGCCAGCAGCGAGCTTGTAGCTGGGTACAGGGAAGGGTACGAGCAGTACTTC
CASSELVAGYREGYEQYF
>TRBJ1-6|TRBV6-5|NA|14|NA
TGTGCCAGCAGAAACGGACAGCAAAATTCACCCCTCCACTTT
CASRNGQQNSPLHF
>TRBJ2-5|TRBV20-1|NA|13|NA
TGCAGTGCTAGTGGCAGGGAAGGAGAGACCCAGTACTTC
CSASGREGETQYF
>TRBJ1-5|TRBV7-8|NA|15|NA
TGTGCCCCCCAGGTCGGGGGTCGGGCGGATCAGCCCCAGCATTTT
CAPQVGGRADQPQHF
>TRBJ2-1|TRBV7-9|NA|15|TRBD1
TGTGCCAGCAGCGCGACAGGGGGATCCGTCAATGAGCAGTTCTTC
CASSATGGSVNEQFF
>TRBJ2-5|TRBV5-1|NA|14|TRBD1
TGCGCCAGCAGTTTCCTTGACAGGGTTGAGACCCAGTACTTC
CASSFLDRVETQYF
>TRBJ1-6|TRBV6-5|NA|15|TRBD1
TGTGCCAGCAGTCCACAGGGGATCCTGAGAACACCCCTCCACTTT
CASSPQGILRTPLHF
>TRBJ2-1|TRBV11-3|NA|16|TRBD2
TGTGCCAGCAGCTTAGGTATGGGAGGGCAAAGGGATGAGCAGTTCTTC
CASSLGMGGQRDEQFF
>TRBJ2-7|TRBV11-2|NA|14|TRBD1
TGTGCCAGCAGCAGCCGGGACAGCTCCTACGAGCAGTACTTC
CASSSRDSSYEQYF
>TRBJ2-3|TRBV7-9|NA|15|TRBD2
TGTGCCAGCAGCTTACGAGCGGGAGTAACAGATACGCAGTATTTT
CASSLRAGVTDTQYF
>TRBJ2-1|TRBV28|NA|12|NA
TGTGCCAGCAGCCGAACATACAATGAGCAGTTCTTC
CASSRTYNEQFF
>TRBJ2-1|TRBV27|NA|16|TRBD1
TGTGCCAGCAGTGAGATGGACAGGGGGCTATTGCATGAGCAGTTCTTC
CASSEMDRGLLHEQFF
>TRBJ2-1|TRBV10-2|NA|13|TRBD1
TGCGCCAGCAGCCCGGGACAGGCTATGAATAAGTTCTTC
CASSPGQAMNKFF
>TRBJ2-7|TRBV6-5|NA|15|TRBD1
TGTGCCAGCAGTTACTCGCCGGGACAGGGTTACGAGCAGTACTTC
CASSYSPGQGYEQYF
>TRBJ1-4|TRBV4-2|NA|14|NA
TGTGCCAGCAGCCGTGGCCGGGGAGGAGAAAAACTGTTTTTT
CASSRGRGGEKLFF
>TRBJ2-1|TRBV21-1|NA|13|NA
TGTGCCAGCACCCGACAGGGTGCCCATGAGCAGTTCTTC
CASTRQGAHEQFF
>TRBJ2-3|TRBV12-3/TRBV12-4|NA|12|NA
TGTGCCAGCAGTTTTGACAGATATACGCAGTATTTT
CASSFDRYTQYF
>TRBJ2-1|TRBV3-1/TRBV3-2|NA|19|TRBD2
TGTGCCAGCAGCCAACGGACTAGCGGAAGCTGGAGCTCCTACAATGAGCAGTTCTTC
CASSQRTSGSWSSYNEQFF
>TRBJ2-1|TRBV27|NA|13|TRBD2
TGTGCCAGCAGGTCTAGCGGGAGGAATGAGCAGTTCTTC
CASRSSGRNEQFF
>TRBJ1-3|TRBV7-2|NA|14|NA
TGTGCCAGCAGCTTAGTCGCCAGTGGAAACACCATATATTTT
CASSLVASGNTIYF
>TRBJ2-1|TRBV28|NA|16|TRBD2
TGTGCCAGCAGTCCCTATCCTAGCGGGGCCTACAATGAGCAGTTCTTC
CASSPYPSGAYNEQFF
>TRBJ2-6|TRBV19|NA|16|NA
TGTGCCAGTAGAGTGGGGGGAGCCTCTGGGGCCAACGTCCTGACTTTC
CASRVGGASGANVLTF
>TRBJ2-3|TRBV3-1/TRBV3-2|NA|12|NA
TGTGCCAGCAGCCCGACGCGGGATACGCAGTATTTT
CASSPTRDTQYF
>TRBJ1-2|TRBV30|few|15|NA
TGTGCCTGGCGAAACTCGGGGGGGGCACTCCCCCGCTACACCTTC
CAWRNSGGALPRYTF
>TRBJ2-2|TRBV21-1|NA|18|NA
TGTGCCAGCAGCAACAATGAGCGGGGGGCCGGTGGTACCGGGGAGCTGTTTTTT
CASSNNERGAGGTGELFF
>TRBJ2-1|TRBV7-6|NA|13|TRBD1
TGTGCCAGCAGCACTTCAGGGGGTAATGAGCAGTTCTTC
CASSTSGGNEQFF
>TRBJ2-7|TRBV7-9|NA|14|TRBD2
TGTGCCAGCAGCTTACCAGAAACTAGCGGAGTGCAGTACTTC
CASSLPETSGVQYF
>TRBJ1-4|TRBV7-6|once|15|TRBD1
TGTGCCAGCAGCCTAGCAGGGGGGGGGAATGAAAAACTGTTTTTT
CASSLAGGGNEKLFF